Below, 18 T cell receptor beta chains from the same sample are listed, as sequenced in a study of control samples from healthy donors and cancer patients. Assay: immunoSEQ multiplex PCR; the TCRdb copy retains only in-frame clones and omits some. The table includes approximately 60,000 clones, 75% to 95% detected once. The sample was PBMCs. These TCRs come from a man in his thirties or forties with colorectal cancer.

The chain recombines TRBV4-1 with TRBJ2-1; D ambiguous. CDR3 length: 13 amino acids. Germline V gene sequence: CDR1 MGHRA, CDR2 YSYEKL. Trimming took 4 bases from V and 6 from J, leaving 10 bases between them. The CDR3 is CASSPTGLNEQFF. DNA of the CDR3: TGCGCCAGCAGCCCAACGGGCCTCAATGAGCAGTTCTTC.

The rearrangement uses TRBV27 and TRBJ2-1, with 11 bases lining up with TRBD2. J gave up 6 bases and V 5 bases, and 9 bases lay outside the gene matches. The CDR3 is made up of 16 amino acids. The germline V gene encodes CDR1 MNHEY and CDR2 SMNVEV (reference sequence). CDR3 sequence reads: CASSPTRLAGFNEQFF. CDR3 in DNA: TGTGCCAGCAGTCCCACCCGACTAGCGGGGTTCAATGAGCAGTTCTTC.

This chain uses TRBV5-4 with TRBJ1-1; 10 bases map to TRBD1. The CDR3 is 13 residues long. V gave up 4 bases and J gave up 5 bases; unmatched junction bases: 2. CDR1 is SGHNT and CDR2 is YYREEE in the germline V gene (reference sequence). CDR3 coding DNA: TGTGCCAGCAGCGCGGACAGGGGGACTGAAGCTTTCTTT. Amino acid sequence: CASSADRGTEAFF.

The V gene is TRBV7-2, the J gene TRBJ1-1, with 8 bases lining up with TRBD1. From germline, CDR1 is SGHTA and CDR2 FQGNSA. This CDR3 is built from 15 residues. Losses at the gene ends were 0 bases for V and 11 bases for J; bases not matched to a gene: 11. The CDR3 sequence is CASSLASGTGYEAFF. As DNA, the CDR3 is TGTGCCAGCAGCTTAGCCTCCGGGACAGGATATGAGGCTTTCTTT.

The V call is TRBV6-2 or TRBV6-3, the J call TRBJ2-6; D not certain. CDR1 is MNHEY and CDR2 is SVGEGT in the germline V gene. The CDR3 length is 15 residues. V was shortened by 2 bases and J by 4 bases, with 9 bases between the two germline ends. CDR3 loop: CASSYPRIGANVLTF. The DNA for the CDR3 is TGTGCCAGCAGTTACCCGAGGATCGGGGCCAACGTCCTGACTTTC.

This chain connects TRBV4-2 to TRBJ1-2; 9 bases align to TRBD1. V lost 3 bases, J lost 8 bases, and 13 bases stayed unmatched. The V gene's germline CDR1 is LGHNA and CDR2 YNFKEQ. CDR3 length: 16 residues. The CDR3 sequence: CASSHITGGEEKGYTF. CDR3 in DNA: TGTGCCAGCAGCCACATTACAGGGGGCGAAGAGAAAGGCTACACCTTC.

This sequence joins TRBV5-4 and TRBJ1-1; D call uncertain. This CDR3 comprises 13 residues. Between the trimmed V and J ends, which lost 4 bases and 7 bases, there was a span of 14 bases. The V gene's germline CDR1 is SGHNT and CDR2 YYREEE (reference sequence). CDR3 protein: CASSITRTGEAFF. CDR3 DNA: TGTGCCAGCAGCATTACGAGGACGGGTGAAGCTTTCTTT.

The genes are TRBV15 and TRBJ2-6; D is unresolved. The CDR3 sequence is 13 residues long. Trimming shortened V by 6 bases and J by 4 bases, and 7 bases separated the two germline ends. Per the germline V gene, CDR1 is LNHNV and CDR2 is YYDKDF (reference sequence). CDR3 amino acids: CATRNTGANVLTF. The CDR3 coding sequence is TGTGCCACCAGGAATACAGGGGCCAACGTCCTGACTTTC.

V usage is TRBV10-3 and J usage is TRBJ1-2; no reliable D call. This CDR3 is built from 12 residues. The germline V gene encodes CDR1 ENHRY and CDR2 SYGVKD. Trimming shortened V by 8 bases and J by 0 bases, and 7 bases separated the two germline ends. CDR3 sequence reads: CAISGTNYGYTF. DNA of the CDR3: TGTGCCATCTCCGGCACTAACTATGGCTACACCTTC.

V usage is TRBV4-1 and J usage is TRBJ1-1, with 9 bases aligning to TRBD1. Trimming cost V 0 bases and J 4 bases; bases outside gene matches: 12. CDR1 MGHRA and CDR2 YSYEKL come from the germline V gene. This CDR3 has 18 amino acids. The CDR3 reads CASSQESGDRAYGTEAFF. CDR3 DNA: TGCGCCAGCAGCCAAGAGTCGGGGGACAGGGCGTACGGCACTGAAGCTTTCTTT.

In nucleotides, the CDR3 is TGTGCCTGGAGTGTAAGGGACTTTCAATCCGGGCAGTATTTT. This gives the protein CAWSVRDFQSGQYF. The V gene is TRBV30, the J gene TRBJ2-3, with TRBD2 as a possible D gene (6 bases). The CDR3 runs to 14 residues. Germline V gene data show CDR1 as GTSNPN and CDR2 as SVGIG (reference sequence). Trimming removed 0 bases at V and 11 bases at J, with 18 bases between.

The chain links TRBV7-9 to TRBJ1-2; 8 bases map to TRBD1. With 3 bases clipped from V and 4 bases from J, the junction kept 4 bases outside the gene matches. The CDR3 totals 14 residues. Per germline, CDR1 SEHNR and CDR2 FQNEAQ (reference sequence). The DNA of the CDR3 is TGTGCCAGCAGCTTTCGCGGACAGGGCTATGGCTACACCTTC. Residues: CASSFRGQGYGYTF.

V is TRBV10-2 and J is TRBJ1-1, with D unclear. The CDR3 sequence is 14 residues long. Germline CDR1 is WSHSY and CDR2 is SAAADI. Trimming took 8 bases from V and 0 from J, leaving 13 bases between them. In DNA, the CDR3 is TGCGCCAGCCAAGACGGACCATTGAACACTGAAGCTTTCTTT. Translation gives CASQDGPLNTEAFF.

The rearrangement joins TRBV6-2 or TRBV6-3 to TRBJ2-5, with a tentative D call TRBD1 (6 bases). Trimming cost V 4 bases and J 5 bases, with 17 bases left between them. Germline CDR1 is MNHEY and CDR2 is SVGEGT. CDR3 length: 15 residues. This chain's CDR3 is CASSSGRGFRETQYF. As DNA, the CDR3 is TGTGCCAGCAGTTCGGGCAGGGGTTTTCGGGAGACCCAGTACTTC.

The rearrangement joins TRBV5-4 to TRBJ1-1; TRBD1 is a possible D gene (5 bases). Trimming pared 4 bases from V and 3 bases from J, leaving 16 bases between. This CDR3 has 15 residues. CDR1 and CDR2 from the germline V gene are SGHNT and YYREEE (reference sequence). The CDR3 loop reads CASSRTGWGDTEAFF. The CDR3 nucleotides read TGTGCCAGCAGCCGTACGGGGTGGGGGGACACTGAAGCTTTCTTT.

This clone was seen once. As DNA, the CDR3 is TGTGCCAGCAGTTTCTCCCGACAGCCGCCAGATACGCAGTATTTT. Translation: CASSFSRQPPDTQYF. The V call is TRBV6-2 or TRBV6-3, the J call TRBJ2-3; D is perhaps TRBD1 (5 bases). V was pared by 4 bases and J by 4 bases, with 15 bases between. The V gene's germline CDR1 is MNHEY and CDR2 SVGEGT. The CDR3 totals 15 residues.

DNA of the CDR3: TGTGCCAGCAGCCAAGATCCAGATCCTAGCGGCAAGTTCTTC. Translating it yields CASSQDPDPSGKFF. This sequence joins TRBV3-1 (or the pseudogene TRBV3-2) and TRBJ2-1, with 7 bases identical to TRBD2. CDR3 length: 14 amino acids. The V gene end was trimmed by 0 bases and the J gene end by 14 bases; junction bases not matched to a gene: 10. CDR1 and CDR2 (germline): LGHDT, YNNKEL (reference sequence).

The chain recombines TRBV7-9 with TRBJ1-1, with D possibly TRBD1 on 5 matching bases. V lost 6 bases to trimming and J lost 3 bases, with 17 bases between them. The V gene's germline CDR1 is SEHNR and CDR2 FQNEAQ (reference sequence). The CDR3 totals 15 residues. The CDR3 sequence: CASRPTWGKDTEAFF. CDR3 DNA sequence: TGTGCCAGCAGGCCGACGTGGGGGAAGGACACTGAAGCTTTCTTT.